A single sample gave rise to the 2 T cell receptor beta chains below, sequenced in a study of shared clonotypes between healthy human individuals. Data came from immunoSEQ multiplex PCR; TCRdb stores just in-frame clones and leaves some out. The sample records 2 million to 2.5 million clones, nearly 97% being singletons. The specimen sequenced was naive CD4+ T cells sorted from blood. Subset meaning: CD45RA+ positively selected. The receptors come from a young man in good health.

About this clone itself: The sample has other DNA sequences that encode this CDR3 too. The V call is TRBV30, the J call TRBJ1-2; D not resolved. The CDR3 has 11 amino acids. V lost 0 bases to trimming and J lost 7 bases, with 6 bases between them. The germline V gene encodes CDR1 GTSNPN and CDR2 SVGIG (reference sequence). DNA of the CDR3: TGTGCCTGGAGTGTACGTTCTGGCTACACCTTC. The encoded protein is CAWSVRSGYTF.

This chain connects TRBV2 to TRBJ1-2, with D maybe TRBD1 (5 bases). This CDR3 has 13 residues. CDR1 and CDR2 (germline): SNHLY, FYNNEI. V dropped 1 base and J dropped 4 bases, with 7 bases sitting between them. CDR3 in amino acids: CASSEVGLYGYTF. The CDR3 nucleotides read TGTGCCAGCAGTGAAGTGGGACTCTATGGCTACACCTTC.